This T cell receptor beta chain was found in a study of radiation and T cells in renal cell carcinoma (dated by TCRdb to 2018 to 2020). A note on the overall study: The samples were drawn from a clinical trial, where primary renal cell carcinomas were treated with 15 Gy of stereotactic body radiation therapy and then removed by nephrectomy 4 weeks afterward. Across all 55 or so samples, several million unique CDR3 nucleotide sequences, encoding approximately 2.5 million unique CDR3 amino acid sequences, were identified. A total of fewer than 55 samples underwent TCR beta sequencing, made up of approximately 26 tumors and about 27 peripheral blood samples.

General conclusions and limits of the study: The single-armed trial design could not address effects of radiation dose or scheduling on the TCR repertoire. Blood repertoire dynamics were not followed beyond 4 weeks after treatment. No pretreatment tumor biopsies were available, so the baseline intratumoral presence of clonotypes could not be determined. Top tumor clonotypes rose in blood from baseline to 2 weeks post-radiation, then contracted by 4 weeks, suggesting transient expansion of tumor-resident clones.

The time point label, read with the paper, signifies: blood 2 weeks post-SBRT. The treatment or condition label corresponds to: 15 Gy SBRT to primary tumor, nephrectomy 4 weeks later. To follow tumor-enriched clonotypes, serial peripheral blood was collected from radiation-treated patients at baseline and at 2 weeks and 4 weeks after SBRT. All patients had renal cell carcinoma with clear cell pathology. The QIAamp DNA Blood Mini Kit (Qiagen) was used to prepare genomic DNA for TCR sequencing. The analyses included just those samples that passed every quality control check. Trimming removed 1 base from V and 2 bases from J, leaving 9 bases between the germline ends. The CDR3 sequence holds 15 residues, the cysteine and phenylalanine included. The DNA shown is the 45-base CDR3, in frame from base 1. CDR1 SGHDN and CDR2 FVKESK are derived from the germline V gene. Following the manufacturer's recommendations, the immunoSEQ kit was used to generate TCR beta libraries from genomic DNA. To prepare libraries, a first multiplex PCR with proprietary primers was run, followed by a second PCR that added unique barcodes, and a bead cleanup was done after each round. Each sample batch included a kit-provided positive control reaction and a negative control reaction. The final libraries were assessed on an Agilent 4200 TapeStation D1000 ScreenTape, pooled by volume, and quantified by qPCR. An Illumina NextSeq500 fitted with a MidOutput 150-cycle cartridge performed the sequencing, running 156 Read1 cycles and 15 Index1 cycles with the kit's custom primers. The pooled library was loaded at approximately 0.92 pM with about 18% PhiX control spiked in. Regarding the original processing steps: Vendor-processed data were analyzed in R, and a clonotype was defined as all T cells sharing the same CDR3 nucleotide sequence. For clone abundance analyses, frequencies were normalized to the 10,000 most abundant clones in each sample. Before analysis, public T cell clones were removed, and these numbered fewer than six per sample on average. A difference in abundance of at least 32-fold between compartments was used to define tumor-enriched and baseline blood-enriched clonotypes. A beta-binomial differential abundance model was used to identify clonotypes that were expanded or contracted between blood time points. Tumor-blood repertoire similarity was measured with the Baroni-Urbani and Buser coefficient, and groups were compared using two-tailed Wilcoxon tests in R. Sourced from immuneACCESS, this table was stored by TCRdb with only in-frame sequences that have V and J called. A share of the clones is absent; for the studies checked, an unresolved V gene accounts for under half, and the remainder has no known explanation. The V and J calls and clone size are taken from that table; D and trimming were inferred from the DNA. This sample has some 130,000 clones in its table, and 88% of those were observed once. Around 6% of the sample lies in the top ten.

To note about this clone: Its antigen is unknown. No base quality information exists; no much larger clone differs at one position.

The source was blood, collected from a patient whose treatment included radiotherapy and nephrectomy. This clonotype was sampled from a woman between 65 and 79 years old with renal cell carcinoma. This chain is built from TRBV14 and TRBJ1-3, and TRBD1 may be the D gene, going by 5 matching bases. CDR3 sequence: CASSQAGTPGNTIYF. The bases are TGTGCCAGCAGCCAAGCAGGGACTCCTGGAAACACCATATATTTT.